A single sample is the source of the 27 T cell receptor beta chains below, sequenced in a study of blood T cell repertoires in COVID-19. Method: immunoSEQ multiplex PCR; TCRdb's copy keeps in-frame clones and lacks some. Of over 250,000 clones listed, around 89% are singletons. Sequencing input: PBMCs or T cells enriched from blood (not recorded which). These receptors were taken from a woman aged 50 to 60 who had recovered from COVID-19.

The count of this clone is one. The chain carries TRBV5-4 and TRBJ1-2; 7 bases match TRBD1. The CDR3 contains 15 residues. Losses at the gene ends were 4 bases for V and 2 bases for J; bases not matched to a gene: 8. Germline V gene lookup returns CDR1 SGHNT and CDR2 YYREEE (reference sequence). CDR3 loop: CASSPGGGENYGYTF. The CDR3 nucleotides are TGTGCCAGCAGCCCAGGGGGAGGAGAAAACTATGGCTACACCTTC.

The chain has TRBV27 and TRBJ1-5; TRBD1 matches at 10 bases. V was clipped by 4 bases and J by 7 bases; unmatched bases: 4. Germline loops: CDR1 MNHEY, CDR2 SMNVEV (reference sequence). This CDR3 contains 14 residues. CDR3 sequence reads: CASSSGTGVQPQHF. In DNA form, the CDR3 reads TGTGCCAGCAGTTCCGGGACAGGGGTCCAGCCCCAGCATTTT.

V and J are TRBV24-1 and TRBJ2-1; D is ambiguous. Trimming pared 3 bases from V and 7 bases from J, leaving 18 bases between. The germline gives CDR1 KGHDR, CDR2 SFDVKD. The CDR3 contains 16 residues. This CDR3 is CATSDQPLGRLNEQFF. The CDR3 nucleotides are TGTGCCACCAGTGATCAACCCCTTGGCAGATTGAATGAGCAGTTCTTC.

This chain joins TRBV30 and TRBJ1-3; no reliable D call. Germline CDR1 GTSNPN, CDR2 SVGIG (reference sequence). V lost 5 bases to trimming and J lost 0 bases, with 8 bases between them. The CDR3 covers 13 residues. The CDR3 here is CAWLVSSGNTIYF. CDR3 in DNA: TGTGCCTGGTTAGTGAGCTCTGGAAACACCATATATTTT. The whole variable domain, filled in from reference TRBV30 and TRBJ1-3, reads SQTIHQWPATLVQPVGSPLSLECTVEGTSNPNLYWYRQAAGRGLQLLFYSVGIGQISSEVPQNLSASRPQDRQFILSSKKLLLSDSGFYLCAWLVSSGNTIYFGEGSWLTVV.

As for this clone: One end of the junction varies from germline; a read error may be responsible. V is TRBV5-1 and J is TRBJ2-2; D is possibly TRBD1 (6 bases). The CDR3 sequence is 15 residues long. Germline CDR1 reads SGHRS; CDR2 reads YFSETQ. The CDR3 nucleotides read TGCGCCAGCAGCTTCGGACAGCCGAACGCCGGGGAGCTGTTTTTT. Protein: CASSFGQPNAGELFF.

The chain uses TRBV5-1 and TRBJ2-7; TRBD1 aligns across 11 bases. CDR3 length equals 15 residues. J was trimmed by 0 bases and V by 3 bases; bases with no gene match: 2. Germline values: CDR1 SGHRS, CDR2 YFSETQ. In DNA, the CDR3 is TGCGCCAGCAGCTCGGACAGGGGGCTCTCCTACGAGCAGTACTTC. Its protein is CASSSDRGLSYEQYF. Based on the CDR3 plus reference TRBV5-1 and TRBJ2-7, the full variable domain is KAGVTQTPRYLIKTRGQQVTLSCSPISGHRSVSWYQQTPGQGLQFLFEYFSETQRNKGNFPGRFSGRQFSNSRSEMNVSTLELGDSALYLCASSSDRGLSYEQYFGPGTRLTVT.

CDR3 nucleotide sequence: TGTGCCAGCAGTGTGGGACTCGAGGGCTACACCTTC. It translates to CASSVGLEGYTF. The rearrangement joins TRBV28 to TRBJ1-2; the D gene is possibly TRBD1 (5 bases). CDR1 is MDHEN, CDR2 SYDVKM, per germline. The germline V and J ends were trimmed by 5 bases and 8 bases, with 12 bases remaining between them. The CDR3 runs 12 residues.

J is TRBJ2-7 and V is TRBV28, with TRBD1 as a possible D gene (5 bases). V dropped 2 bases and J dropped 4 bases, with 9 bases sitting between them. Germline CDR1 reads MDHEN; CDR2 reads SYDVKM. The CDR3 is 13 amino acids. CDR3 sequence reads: CASSLVQAYEQYF. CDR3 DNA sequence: TGTGCCAGCAGTTTAGTACAGGCATACGAGCAGTACTTC.

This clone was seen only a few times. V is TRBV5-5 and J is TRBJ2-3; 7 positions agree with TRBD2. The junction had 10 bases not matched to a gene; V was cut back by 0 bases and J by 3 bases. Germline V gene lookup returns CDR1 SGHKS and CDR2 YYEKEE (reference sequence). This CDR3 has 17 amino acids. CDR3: CASSLGLGEGHTDTQYF. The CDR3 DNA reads TGTGCCAGCAGCTTGGGTTTGGGGGAGGGCCATACAGATACGCAGTATTTT.

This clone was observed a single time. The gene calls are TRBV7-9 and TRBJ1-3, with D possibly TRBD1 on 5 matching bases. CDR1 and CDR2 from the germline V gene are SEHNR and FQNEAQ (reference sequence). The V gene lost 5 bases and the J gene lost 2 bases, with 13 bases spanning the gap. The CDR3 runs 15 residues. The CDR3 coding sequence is TGTGCCAGCAGCCATTCAGCGGGGGCTGGAAACACCATATATTTT. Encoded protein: CASSHSAGAGNTIYF.

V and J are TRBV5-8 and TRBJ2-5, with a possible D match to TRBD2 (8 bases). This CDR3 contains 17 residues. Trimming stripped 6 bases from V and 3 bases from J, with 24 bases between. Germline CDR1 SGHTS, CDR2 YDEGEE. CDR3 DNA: TGTGCCAGCACCCGGGGGGGGACAGCGGGAGTAAAAGAGACCCAGTACTTC. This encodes CASTRGGTAGVKETQYF. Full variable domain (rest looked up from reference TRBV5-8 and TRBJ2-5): EAGVTQSPTHLIKTRGQQATLRCSPISGHTSVYWYQQALGLGLQFLLWYDEGEERNRGNFPPRFSGRQFPNYSSELNVNALELEDSALYLCASTRGGTAGVKETQYFGPGTRLLVL.

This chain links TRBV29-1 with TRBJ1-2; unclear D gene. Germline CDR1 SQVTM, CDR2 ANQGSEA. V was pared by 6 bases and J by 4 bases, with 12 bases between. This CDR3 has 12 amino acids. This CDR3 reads CSVYPTGYGYTF. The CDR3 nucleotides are TGCAGCGTCTACCCGACGGGCTATGGCTACACCTTC.

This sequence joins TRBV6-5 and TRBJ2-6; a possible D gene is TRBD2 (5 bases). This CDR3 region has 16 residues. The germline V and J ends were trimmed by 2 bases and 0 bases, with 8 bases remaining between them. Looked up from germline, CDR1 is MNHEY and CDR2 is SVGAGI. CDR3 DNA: TGTGCCAGCAGTTACACTAGGAGCTCTGGGGCCAACGTCCTGACTTTC. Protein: CASSYTRSSGANVLTF.

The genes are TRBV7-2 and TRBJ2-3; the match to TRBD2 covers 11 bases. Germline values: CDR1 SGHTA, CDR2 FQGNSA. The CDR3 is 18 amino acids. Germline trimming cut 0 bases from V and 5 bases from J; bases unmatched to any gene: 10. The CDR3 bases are TGTGCCAGCAGCTTAGCGCACCTAGCGGGAGGTTCCAAAGATACGCAGTATTTT. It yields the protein CASSLAHLAGGSKDTQYF.

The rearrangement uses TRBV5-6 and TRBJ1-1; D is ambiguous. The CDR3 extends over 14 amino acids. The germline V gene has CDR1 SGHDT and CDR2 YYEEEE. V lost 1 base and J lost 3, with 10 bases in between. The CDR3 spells CASSLSYRHTEAFF. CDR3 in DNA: TGTGCCAGCAGCTTGTCGTACAGACACACTGAAGCTTTCTTT.

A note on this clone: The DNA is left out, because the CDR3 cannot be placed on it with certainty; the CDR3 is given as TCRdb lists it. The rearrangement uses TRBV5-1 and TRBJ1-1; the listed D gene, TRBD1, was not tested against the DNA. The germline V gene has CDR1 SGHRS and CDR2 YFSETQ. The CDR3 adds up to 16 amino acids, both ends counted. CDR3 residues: CASSSSSPIGDTEAFF.

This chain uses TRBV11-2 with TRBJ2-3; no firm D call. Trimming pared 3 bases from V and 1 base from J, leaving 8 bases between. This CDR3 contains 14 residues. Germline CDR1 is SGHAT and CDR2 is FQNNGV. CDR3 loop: CASSFNIRTDTQYF. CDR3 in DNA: TGTGCCAGCAGCTTCAACATTCGCACAGATACGCAGTATTTT. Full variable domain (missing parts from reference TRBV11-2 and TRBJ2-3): EAGVAQSPRYKIIEKRQSVAFWCNPISGHATLYWYQQILGQGPKLLIQFQNNGVVDDSQLPKDRFSAERLKGVDSTLKIQPAKLEDSAVYLCASSFNIRTDTQYFGPGTRLTVL.

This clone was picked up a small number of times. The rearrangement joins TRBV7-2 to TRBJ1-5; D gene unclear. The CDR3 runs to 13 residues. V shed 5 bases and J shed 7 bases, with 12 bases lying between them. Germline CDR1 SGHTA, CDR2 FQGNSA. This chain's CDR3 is CASSQLLGQPQHF. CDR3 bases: TGTGCCAGCAGCCAACTCCTAGGACAGCCCCAGCATTTT.

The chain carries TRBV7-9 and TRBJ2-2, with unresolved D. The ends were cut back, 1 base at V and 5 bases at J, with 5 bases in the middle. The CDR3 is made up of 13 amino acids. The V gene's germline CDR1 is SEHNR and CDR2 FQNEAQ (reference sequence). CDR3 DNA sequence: TGTGCCAGCAGCTTAGACGGGACCGGGGAGCTGTTTTTT. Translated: CASSLDGTGELFF.

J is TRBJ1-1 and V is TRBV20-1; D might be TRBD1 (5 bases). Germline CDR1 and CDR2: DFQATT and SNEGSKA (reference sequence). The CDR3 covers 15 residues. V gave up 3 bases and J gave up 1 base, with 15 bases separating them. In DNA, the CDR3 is TGCAGTGCTAGTGTAGTTCAGACAGCGAACACTGAAGCTTTCTTT. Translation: CSASVVQTANTEAFF.

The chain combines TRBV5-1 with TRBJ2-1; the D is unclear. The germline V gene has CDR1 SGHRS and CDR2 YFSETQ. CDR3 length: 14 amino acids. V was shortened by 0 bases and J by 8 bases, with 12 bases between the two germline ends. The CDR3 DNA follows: TGCGCCAGCAGCTTGGAATTAGATGCGTATGAGCAGTTCTTC. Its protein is CASSLELDAYEQFF.

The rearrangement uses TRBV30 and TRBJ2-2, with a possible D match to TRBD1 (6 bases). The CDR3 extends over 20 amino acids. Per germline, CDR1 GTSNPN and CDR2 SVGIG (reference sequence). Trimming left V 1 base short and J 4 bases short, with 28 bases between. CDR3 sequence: CAWSAAAFLQGEGFTGELFF. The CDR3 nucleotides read TGTGCCTGGAGTGCGGCTGCCTTTCTACAGGGAGAAGGATTCACCGGGGAGCTGTTTTTT.

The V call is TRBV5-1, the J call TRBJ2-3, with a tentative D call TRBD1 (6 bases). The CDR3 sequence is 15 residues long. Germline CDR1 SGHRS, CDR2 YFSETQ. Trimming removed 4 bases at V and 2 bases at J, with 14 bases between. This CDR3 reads CASSNTDSSTDTQYF. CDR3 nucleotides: TGCGCCAGCAGCAATACGGACAGTTCCACAGATACGCAGTATTTT.

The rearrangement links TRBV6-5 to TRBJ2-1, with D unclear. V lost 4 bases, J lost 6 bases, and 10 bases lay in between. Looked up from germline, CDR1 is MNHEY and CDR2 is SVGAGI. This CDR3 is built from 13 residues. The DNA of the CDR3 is TGTGCCAGCAGTTCCTCGGCTAGCAATGAGCAGTTCTTC. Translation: CASSSSASNEQFF.

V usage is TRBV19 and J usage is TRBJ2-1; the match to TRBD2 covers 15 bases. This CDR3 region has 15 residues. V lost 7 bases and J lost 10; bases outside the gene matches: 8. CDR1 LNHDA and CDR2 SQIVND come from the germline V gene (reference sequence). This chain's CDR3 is CASTPGLAGGWEQFF. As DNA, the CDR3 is TGTGCCAGTACCCCGGGACTAGCGGGAGGATGGGAGCAGTTCTTC.

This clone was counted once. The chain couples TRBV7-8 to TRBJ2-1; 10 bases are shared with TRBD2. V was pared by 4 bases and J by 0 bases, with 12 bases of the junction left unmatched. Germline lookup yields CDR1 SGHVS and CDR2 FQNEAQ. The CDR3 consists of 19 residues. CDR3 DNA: TGTGCCAGCAGCTACCCTACCTCAGCGGGAGGGAGCTCCTACAATGAGCAGTTCTTC. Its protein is CASSYPTSAGGSSYNEQFF.

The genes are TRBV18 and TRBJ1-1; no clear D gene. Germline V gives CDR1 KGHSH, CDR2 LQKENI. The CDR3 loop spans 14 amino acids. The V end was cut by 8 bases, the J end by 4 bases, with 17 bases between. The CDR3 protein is CASTNSPGSTEAFF. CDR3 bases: TGTGCCAGCACCAACTCCCCGGGGTCCACTGAAGCTTTCTTT. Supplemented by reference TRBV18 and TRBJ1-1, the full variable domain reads NAGVMQNPRHLVRRRGQEARLRCSPMKGHSHVYWYRQLPEEGLKFMVYLQKENIIDESGMPKERFSAEFPKEGPSILRIQQVVRGDSAAYFCASTNSPGSTEAFFGQGTRLTVV.